This T cell receptor beta chain stems from a study of CD8+CD57+ T cells in acquired aplastic anemia listed by TCRdb under 2018. Regarding the research as a whole: Extracted DNA from sorted CD4+ and CD8+ cells averaged around 3.3 ug, ranging from about 0.17 to 27.4 ug. CD8+CD57+ expansion was defined as a frequency above the mean frequency observed in healthy subjects.

Genomic DNA was used as template for profiling of TCR beta VDJ combinations and CDR3 sequences. TCR repertoire sequencing was run on an Illumina HiSeq 2000. In the original analysis: Repertoire assessment relied on Simpson's diversity index, CDR3 size and DJ length profiles, and TRBV/TRBJ rearrangement plots. The immunodominant clone was defined as the most abundant DNA sequence in deep sequencing data. CDR3 amino acid sequences were screened for sharing across subjects and compared with published repertoires and the VDJdb database. TCRdb reworked the public reads: Q25 trimming with fastp, MiXCR clone assembly, productive beta chains retained. Every CDR3 protein is listed once, alongside the most common genes and DNA of its rows. TCRdb, not the original authors, processed these V and J calls. For this sample there are about 160,000 distinct CDR3 sequences; about 70% appear just once. The leading ten clones occupy about 50% of the sample.

Concerning this clonotype itself: There is no known antigen for this receptor. The record has no base qualities; no much larger clone is one base away.

Flow cytometry had shown CD8+CD57+ cell expansion in the patients selected for sequencing. Every patient had a diagnosis of severe acquired aplastic anemia based on International Study of Aplastic Anemia and Agranulocytosis and Camitta criteria. No patient had received any therapy when blood was sampled. TCR repertoires of sorted CD4+ and CD8+ blood T cells from severe aplastic anemia patients and healthy subjects were deep-sequenced in the study. Patients were enrolled under clinicaltrials.gov protocols 00001620, 01623167, 00001397, 00071045, 00081523 and 00961064 in the USA. Ficoll-Paque density gradient centrifugation was used to isolate peripheral blood mononuclear cells. Before DNA extraction, CD4+ and CD8+ T cells were sorted with FACS or magnetic beads. V lost 7 bases and J lost 10 bases, and the count of bases not matched to a germline gene is 14. The CDR3 measures 16 amino acids from cysteine to phenylalanine. Just the 48-base CDR3 DNA is kept, in frame starting at base 1.

Study-wide conclusions, independent of this receptor: Around 30 CD8+ CDR3 sequences were shared between patients and controls but appeared highly expressed in patients and within their immunodominant clones. CD8+ Simpson's diversity did not differ significantly between patients and healthy controls (P=0.060).

The TCR comes from a human donor with aplastic anemia. The sequenced sample consisted of sorted CD4+, CD8+, or CD8+CD57+ T cells (not recorded which) from PBMCs. The chain uses TRBV12-3 or TRBV12-4 and TRBJ2-1, with 12 bases aligning to TRBD2. The nucleotides are TGTGCCAGCATTCTCCTGGGACTAGCGGGCATCAGGGAGCAGTTCTTC. This sequence encodes CASILLGLAGIREQFF.